The TCR beta chain under discussion was sequenced for a study of cytomegalovirus exposure and HLA in healthy donors. This CDR3 contains 15 residues. V lost 0 bases to trimming and J lost 9 bases, with 12 bases between them. Germline CDR1 MNHEY, CDR2 SVGAGI. In the PCR, 60 Vbeta and 13 Jbeta primers were used. TCRdb keeps only in-frame clones here, not all; method: immunoSEQ multiplex PCR. The data show some 190,000 clones, with about 77% seen just once and about 4.6% held by the top ten. Concerning this clone itself: The antigen is not known.

Points from the study as a whole: Usually a TCR sequence was rare, but some public TCRs were found in many donors. Available immune exposure information covered CMV serostatus only. 150 or so TCR beta chains were listed as cytomegalovirus-associated.

This chain joins TRBV6-5 and TRBJ1-6, with D perhaps TRBD1 (6 bases). The sequenced sample consisted of PBMCs. This clonotype was obtained from a man aged 25-45 years in good health and CMV-seropositive. The CDR3 nucleotides are TGTGCCAGCAGTTACTCGGGGGGGGCGCCTTCACCCCTCCACTTT. Its protein product is CASSYSGGAPSPLHF.